A single sample is the source of the 21 T cell receptor beta chains below, sequenced in a study of identical twins. TCRdb reanalysed the 5' RACE reads using MiXCR and keeps one entry per CDR3 protein. The table has fewer than 450,000 distinct CDR3 sequences, 8.5% to 10% seen once; the top ten hold about 9.1%. Material: naive T cells sorted from blood. The source is a woman aged 50 to 60 in good health.

J is TRBJ2-7 and V is TRBV7-2; maybe TRBD1 (6 bases). V was cut by 6 bases and J by 0 bases, with 15 bases left in between. Germline CDR1 and CDR2: SGHTA and FQGNSA. The CDR3 has 15 residues. The CDR3 bases are TGTGCCAGCAGTTTCGACAGGTACAGCTCCTACGAGCAGTACGTC. As protein: CASSFDRYSSYEQYV.

This clonotype turned up a few times. The genes are TRBV24-1 and TRBJ2-1; D could derive from TRBD1 or TRBD2 (5 bases each). V was cut by 10 bases and J by 7 bases, with 10 bases left in between. CDR1 KGHDR and CDR2 SFDVKD come from the germline V gene. This CDR3 comprises 11 residues. The CDR3 coding sequence is TGTGCCACGCGAGGGACGAATGAGCAGTTCTTC. It translates to CATRGTNEQFF.

This clonotype has more than one count but fewer than ten. This chain joins TRBV12-3 or TRBV12-4 and TRBJ2-7, with D perhaps assigned TRBD1 or TRBD2 (6 bases each). The CDR3 spans 15 residues. Trimming stripped 5 bases from V and 2 bases from J, with 16 bases between. CDR3 region: CASSTPRGLAYEQYF. The DNA for the CDR3 is TGTGCCAGCAGTACCCCCCGGGGGCTAGCCTACGAGCAGTACTTC.

This clonotype has more than one count but fewer than ten. This chain connects TRBV7-9 to TRBJ1-5, with no clear D. CDR3 length equals 12 residues. The germline CDR1 and CDR2 sequences are SEHNR and FQNEAQ (reference sequence). The V end lost 1 base, the J end lost 5 bases, and 3 bases lay between the germline ends. CDR3 in amino acids: CASSLDYQPQHF. The CDR3 DNA follows: TGTGCCAGCAGCTTAGATTATCAGCCCCAGCATTTT.

This clonotype was observed a handful of times. This chain joins TRBV7-9 and TRBJ2-1; TRBD1 matches 12 bases. The CDR3 totals 14 residues. Per the germline V gene, CDR1 is SEHNR and CDR2 is FQNEAQ (reference sequence). Trimming at V came to 10 bases and at J to 8 bases, leaving 9 bases not matched to a gene. CDR3 residues: CATISGTGGYEQFF. The CDR3 coding sequence is TGTGCCACCATTTCCGGGACAGGGGGCTATGAGCAGTTCTTC.

V and J are TRBV5-6 and TRBJ2-1, with D maybe TRBD1 (6 bases). Trimming took off 6 bases at V and 3 bases at J, with 13 bases between the two ends. Germline assignment: CDR1 SGHDT and CDR2 YYEEEE. The length of the CDR3 is 14 residues. The CDR3 sequence: CASNWGRIYNEQFF. The CDR3 DNA reads as TGTGCCAGCAACTGGGGGCGGATCTACAATGAGCAGTTCTTC. The full variable domain, completed using reference TRBV5-6 and TRBJ2-1, is DAGVTQSPTHLIKTRGQQVTLRCSPKSGHDTVSWYQQALGQGPQFIFQYYEEEERQRGNFPDRFSGHQFPNYSSELNVNALLLGDSALYLCASNWGRIYNEQFFGPGTRLTVL.

This sequence joins TRBV29-1 and TRBJ2-1, with 14 bases lining up with TRBD2. Germline CDR1 reads SQVTM; CDR2 reads ANQGSEA. The CDR3 runs 16 residues. V dropped 5 bases and J dropped 4; count of bases not matched to a gene: 7. The CDR3 here is CSVRGTSGSYYNEQFF. The CDR3 nucleotides are TGCAGCGTTAGAGGGACTAGCGGGAGTTATTACAATGAGCAGTTCTTC.

This clonotype was detected many times. V and J are TRBV20-1 and TRBJ2-1; the D gene is possibly TRBD2 (5 bases). The CDR3 length is 19 residues. V lost 2 bases to trimming and J lost 0 bases, with 23 bases between them. Germline V lookup: CDR1 DFQATT, CDR2 SNEGSKA (reference sequence). This CDR3 reads CSARLGSTRPASSYNEQFF. Written as DNA, the CDR3 is TGCAGTGCTAGATTGGGGAGCACTCGGCCCGCGAGCTCCTACAATGAGCAGTTCTTC.

This chain connects TRBV20-1 to TRBJ1-2; 8 nucleotides line up with TRBD1. This CDR3 is built from 15 residues. Germline trimming cut 1 base from V and 8 bases from J; bases unmatched to any gene: 12. Per germline, CDR1 DFQATT and CDR2 SNEGSKA (reference sequence). The CDR3 bases are TGCAGTGCTAGAGGTCCCGGGACAGGCATGAAGGGCTACACCTTC. It translates to CSARGPGTGMKGYTF.

This clonotype was recorded a few times. This chain uses TRBV19 with TRBJ1-2; 7 bases fit TRBD1. The CDR3 is made up of 11 amino acids. V lost 9 bases to trimming and J lost 4 bases; unmatched junction nucleotides: 2. Germline V gene sequence: CDR1 LNHDA, CDR2 SQIVND (reference sequence). In nucleotides, the CDR3 is TGTGCCAGCCAGGGGGTCTATGGCTACACCTTC. It specifies CASQGVYGYTF.

The chain joins TRBV6-1 to TRBJ2-3, with TRBD2 matching 9 bases. Unmatched junction bases numbered 6, after V lost 5 bases and J lost 6 bases. The CDR3 length is 14 residues. Germline CDR1 and CDR2: MNHNS and SASEGT. Here the CDR3 DNA reads TGTGCCAGCAGTTTCGGGACTAGCCCGGATACGCAGTATTTT. Translated: CASSFGTSPDTQYF.

Note on this clonotype: A read error is possible here, since a much larger clone lies one base away. The J gene is TRBJ2-7, the V gene TRBV7-9; 8 nucleotides line up with TRBD1. This CDR3 comprises 13 residues. The germline gives CDR1 SEHNR, CDR2 FQNEAQ (reference sequence). CDR3 sequence reads: CASSPGGSCEQYF. CDR3 DNA sequence: TGTGCCAGCAGCCCAGGGGGCTCCTGCGAGCAGTACTTC.

J is TRBJ2-7 and V is TRBV6-4, with TRBD1 identical over 9 bases. This CDR3 is built from 14 residues. V was pared by 9 bases and J by 2 bases, with 8 bases of the junction left unmatched. Looked up from germline, CDR1 is MRHNA and CDR2 is SNTAGT. The DNA of the CDR3 is TGTGCCAGACAAAAGGACAGGGGCGCCTACGAGCAGTACGTC. This sequence encodes CARQKDRGAYEQYV.

CDR3 nucleotide sequence: TGTGCCAGCAGCCACCAACAGACCCGGAATCCAGATACGCAGTATTTT. Residues: CASSHQQTRNPDTQYF. V is TRBV7-9 and J is TRBJ2-3, with D unclear. The V and J ends lost 5 bases and 4 bases respectively, with 19 bases between them. CDR3 length: 16 residues. Germline loops: CDR1 SEHNR, CDR2 FQNEAQ (reference sequence). The whole variable domain, remainder taken from reference TRBV7-9 and TRBJ2-3, is DTGVSQNPRHKITKRGQNVTFRCDPISEHNRLYWYRQTLGQGPEFLTYFQNEAQLEKSRLLSDRFSAERPKGSFSTLEIQRTEQGDSAMYLCASSHQQTRNPDTQYFGPGTRLTVL.

This clonotype showed up just a few times. The J gene is TRBJ2-2, the V gene TRBV12-3 or TRBV12-4, with no clear D. The CDR3 has 14 amino acids. The V end was cut by 10 bases, the J end by 2 bases, with 14 bases between. Written as DNA, the CDR3 is TGTGCCACCCCCGAGCTAGAAAACACCGGGGAGCTGTTTTTT. Translation gives CATPELENTGELFF.

The rearrangement uses TRBV10-3 and TRBJ2-1; D possibly corresponds to TRBD2 (6 bases). CDR3 length: 14 amino acids. Trimming left V 5 bases short and J 7 bases short, with 15 bases between. Germline assignment: CDR1 ENHRY and CDR2 SYGVKD. Here the CDR3 DNA reads TGTGCCATCAGTTCGACTGGCGGAGGGAATGAGCAGTTCTTC. This encodes CAISSTGGGNEQFF.

This clonotype was observed a handful of times. V usage is TRBV7-9 and J usage is TRBJ2-1; D may be TRBD2 (5 bases). CDR1 SEHNR and CDR2 FQNEAQ come from the germline V gene (reference sequence). Trimming removed 3 bases from V and 8 bases from J, with 8 bases in between. The CDR3 runs 12 residues. CDR3 in amino acids: CASSFGIYEQFF. CDR3 nucleotides: TGTGCCAGCAGCTTCGGGATCTATGAGCAGTTCTTC.

This clonotype was recorded a few times. CDR3 amino acids: CASSLIPKGERGETQYF. CDR3 bases: TGCGCCAGCAGCTTAATCCCCAAGGGAGAACGAGGAGAGACCCAGTACTTC. V and J are TRBV5-1 and TRBJ2-5; maybe TRBD2 (5 bases). Looked up from germline, CDR1 is SGHRS and CDR2 is YFSETQ. This CDR3 has 17 amino acids. Trimming removed 2 bases at V and 4 bases at J, with 21 bases between. The whole variable domain, filled in from reference TRBV5-1 and TRBJ2-5, reads KAGVTQTPRYLIKTRGQQVTLSCSPISGHRSVSWYQQTPGQGLQFLFEYFSETQRNKGNFPGRFSGRQFSNSRSEMNVSTLELGDSALYLCASSLIPKGERGETQYFGPGTRLLVL.

This clonotype was counted many times. The rearrangement joins TRBV3-1 to TRBJ2-7; D remains ambiguous. Germline V lookup: CDR1 LGHDT, CDR2 YNNKEL (reference sequence). V lost 1 base and J 9 bases, leaving 7 bases between the germline ends. There are 11 residues in the CDR3. The CDR3 DNA is TGTGCCAGCAGCCAAGGGGTCGGGCAGTACTTC. Its protein is CASSQGVGQYF.

The V and J genes are TRBV5-1 and TRBJ2-3, with 14 bases that match TRBD2. V lost 4 bases, J lost 4 bases, and 8 bases stayed unmatched. This CDR3 is 17 amino acids long. Germline values: CDR1 SGHRS, CDR2 YFSETQ. CDR3 amino acids: CASSSMGLAGAADTQYF. Written as DNA, the CDR3 is TGCGCCAGCAGCAGTATGGGACTAGCGGGAGCGGCAGATACGCAGTATTTT.

The chain couples TRBV9 to TRBJ1-1, with D tentatively TRBD1 (6 bases). Looked up from germline, CDR1 is SGDLS and CDR2 is YYNGEE. The CDR3 runs to 14 residues. Trimming removed 2 bases at V and 4 bases at J, with 12 bases between. This CDR3 is CASSVALGATEAFF. CDR3 DNA sequence: TGTGCCAGCAGCGTTGCGTTGGGGGCCACTGAAGCTTTCTTT.